This TCR beta chain was profiled in a study of blood T cells in healthy people across ages. From germline, CDR1 is LGHNA and CDR2 YNFKEQ. Trimming at V came to 3 bases and at J to 6 bases, leaving 6 bases not matched to a gene. The CDR3 is 15 residues long. Using a J-beta primer mix together with a sample-barcoded 5' primer, a second PCR was run for about 6 to 12 cycles. TCRdb used MiXCR to reprocess the 5' RACE reads, holding one entry per CDR3 protein. Of fewer than 600,000 distinct CDR3 sequences listed, about a quarter were seen once; the top ten hold approximately 3.6%. The same sample was also studied in work on T cells of mothers and their children.

This clonotype originated in a boy younger than 10 in good health. Sequencing input: blood. The chain employs TRBV4-2 and TRBJ1-2; 11 bases are shared with TRBD1. DNA of the CDR3: TGTGCCAGCAGCCATGTCGGACAGGGGGCGGATGGCTACACCTTC. Translation gives CASSHVGQGADGYTF.